These 30 T cell receptor beta chains originate from one sample sequenced in a study of response to subunit inactivated influenza vaccine. TCRdb processed the RT-PCR reads anew with MiXCR; each CDR3 protein has one entry. The sample records more than 150,000 distinct CDR3 sequences, approximately 9.2% being singletons. The sequencing used non-naive T cells sorted from PBMCs, collected on the day of vaccination. The receptors were gathered from a man aged 50 to 60 who received an inactivated influenza vaccine.

This clonotype was found a few times. The chain is built from TRBV7-9 and TRBJ1-2; maybe TRBD1 (5 bases). CDR3 size: 12 residues. With 3 bases removed from V and 10 bases from J, the gap between germline ends came to 12 bases. CDR1 is SEHNR and CDR2 is FQNEAQ in the germline V gene (reference sequence). The CDR3 DNA reads as TGTGCCAGCAGCTTTGGGGCGGGGGACTACACCTTC. Its protein product is CASSFGAGDYTF.

The V gene is TRBV5-6, the J gene TRBJ1-5; possibly TRBD1 for D (5 bases). Looked up from germline, CDR1 is SGHDT and CDR2 is YYEEEE. The CDR3 contains 15 residues. V was shortened by 3 bases and J by 9 bases, with 19 bases between the two germline ends. This CDR3 is CASSSARRGPRPQHF. CDR3 DNA: TGTGCCAGCAGCTCGGCCCGGCGGGGCCCCAGGCCCCAGCATTTT.

This clonotype was seen at least ten times. V and J are TRBV6-2 or TRBV6-3 and TRBJ2-5, with TRBD2 as a possible D gene (6 bases). V lost 2 bases and J lost 2, with 9 bases in between. Germline-derived CDR1 and CDR2 are MNHEY and SVGEGT. The CDR3 consists of 14 residues. For the CDR3, the DNA is TGTGCCAGCAGTTACCGGACTATTCAAGAGACCCAGTACTTC. Protein sequence: CASSYRTIQETQYF.

A few counts support this clonotype. This chain connects TRBV7-2 to TRBJ2-5; D is undetermined. Trimming took 1 base from V and 4 from J, leaving 16 bases between them. Germline V lookup: CDR1 SGHTA, CDR2 FQGNSA. The length of the CDR3 is 16 residues. The CDR3 spells CASSLGMGLGLETQYF. Here the CDR3 DNA reads TGTGCCAGCAGCTTAGGCATGGGTTTAGGCTTAGAGACCCAGTACTTC. The variable domain in full, completed from reference TRBV7-2 and TRBJ2-5, reads GAGVSQSPSNKVTEKGKDVELRCDPISGHTALYWYRQSLGQGLEFLIYFQGNSAPDKSGLPSDRFSAERTGGSVSTLTIQRTQQEDSAVYLCASSLGMGLGLETQYFGPGTRLLVL.

This clonotype was seen only a few times. This rearrangement joins TRBV28 to TRBJ2-2; D remains unclear. CDR1 and CDR2 (germline): MDHEN, SYDVKM. V lost 4 bases to trimming and J lost 5 bases, with 11 bases between them. CDR3 length: 14 amino acids. The CDR3 coding sequence is TGTGCCAGCAGTTCGAACACGCTTACCGGGGAGCTGTTTTTT. It yields the protein CASSSNTLTGELFF.

This clonotype was seen a few times. The CDR3 sequence is CASSLGEGNYNEQFF. The CDR3 DNA reads as TGTGCCAGCAGCTTGGGGGAGGGCAACTACAATGAGCAGTTCTTC. V and J are TRBV11-2 and TRBJ2-1, with TRBD2 matching 7 bases. CDR1 and CDR2 (germline): SGHAT, FQNNGV. CDR3 size: 15 residues. The V and J ends lost 3 bases and 3 bases, in that order; junction bases with no gene match: 5.

This chain links TRBV2 with TRBJ1-3; no clear D. Per germline, CDR1 SNHLY and CDR2 FYNNEI. CDR3 length: 16 residues. V was shortened by 1 base and J by 0 bases, with 10 bases between the two germline ends. CDR3 nucleotides: TGTGCCAGCAGTGAAGGGACGGGAAACTCTGGAAACACCATATATTTT. Residues: CASSEGTGNSGNTIYF.

The chain is built from TRBV29-1 and TRBJ2-1, with a weak D call TRBD1 (6 bases). Germline CDR1 is SQVTM and CDR2 is ANQGSEA. Trimming shortened V by 6 bases and J by 0 bases, and 21 bases separated the two germline ends. This CDR3 has 17 residues. The CDR3 is CSVVEGGHQSSYNEQFF. CDR3 DNA sequence: TGCAGCGTCGTTGAAGGGGGACACCAGAGCTCCTACAATGAGCAGTTCTTC.

The table lists this clonotype with a few counts. The chain combines TRBV2 with TRBJ2-3; D is unclear. V lost 8 bases and J 0 bases, leaving 15 bases between the germline ends. This CDR3 is 15 amino acids long. In germline, CDR1 is SNHLY, CDR2 FYNNEI. CDR3 in DNA: TGTGCCAGCGTCCGGGCCCCATTTAGCACAGATACGCAGTATTTT. Translated, it gives CASVRAPFSTDTQYF.

The rearrangement uses TRBV20-1 and TRBJ2-7; no clear D gene. The germline V gene has CDR1 DFQATT and CDR2 SNEGSKA (reference sequence). The CDR3 length is 16 residues. V lost 2 bases, J lost 1 base, and 18 bases lay in between. The CDR3 DNA is TGCAGTGCTAGACCTCTTTCACGGGCCTCATCCTACGAGCAGTACTTC. Translation: CSARPLSRASSYEQYF.

V gene TRBV4-1 combines with J gene TRBJ1-1; D may be TRBD1 (5 bases). Germline V gene lookup returns CDR1 MGHRA and CDR2 YSYEKL. This CDR3 comprises 15 residues. V gave up 0 bases and J gave up 5 bases, with 13 bases separating them. CDR3 DNA sequence: TGCGCCAGCAGCCAAGATATTGGGGGACGGACTGAAGCTTTCTTT. This translates into CASSQDIGGRTEAFF.

This rearrangement joins TRBV4-3 to TRBJ1-2; D is perhaps TRBD1 (5 bases). Trimming cost V 10 bases and J 4 bases, with 22 bases left between them. Per the germline V gene, CDR1 is LGHNA and CDR2 is YSLEER. The CDR3 extends over 15 amino acids. The CDR3 region has the DNA TGCGCCACTTCGCCGGGGACCGTCGGGGTCTATGGCTACACCTTC. Protein sequence: CATSPGTVGVYGYTF.

This chain uses TRBV4-2 with TRBJ2-7; 10 nucleotides align to TRBD2. Looked up from germline, CDR1 is LGHNA and CDR2 is YNFKEQ. V trimming: 1 base; J trimming: 2 bases; junction bases outside the gene matches: 8. The CDR3 extends over 17 amino acids. Written as DNA, the CDR3 is TGTGCCAGCAGCCAAGGGGATACTAGCGGGGAAACCTACGAGCAGTACTTC. Protein sequence: CASSQGDTSGETYEQYF.

CDR3 coding DNA: TGTGCCAGCAGCCAAGATCATGGGCAGGCGGGCGCAGATACGCAGTATTTT. This sequence encodes CASSQDHGQAGADTQYF. The chain uses TRBV4-2 and TRBJ2-3; D perhaps matches TRBD2 (5 bases). Germline values: CDR1 LGHNA, CDR2 YNFKEQ. The germline V and J ends were trimmed by 0 bases and 4 bases, with 17 bases remaining between them. The length of the CDR3 is 17 residues.

The gene calls are TRBV12-3 or TRBV12-4 and TRBJ2-4; TRBD1 aligns across 11 bases. The CDR3 has 12 residues. V lost 5 bases and J lost 15; bases outside the gene matches: 6. The CDR3 loop reads CASSRGQGARYF. CDR3 bases: TGTGCCAGCAGTCGCGGACAGGGGGCGCGGTACTTC.

Worth noting for this clonotype: The CDR3 end shows no conserved phenylalanine or tryptophan, and so a read error is likely. The limits of the CDR3 on the DNA are not certain, so only TCRdb's listed CDR3 is given. The CDR3 spells CASSWQGAGRG. V gene TRBV7-9 combines with J gene TRBJ2-4; whether TRBD1, the table's D call, matches the DNA was not checked. CDR1 is SEHNR and CDR2 is FQNEAQ in the germline V gene (reference sequence). With termini counted, the CDR3 has 11 amino acids.

The rearrangement uses TRBV24-1 and TRBJ2-1; 9 bases align to TRBD1. In germline, CDR1 is KGHDR, CDR2 SFDVKD. Trimming took 7 bases from V and 6 from J; bases not matched to a gene: 6. The CDR3 length is 14 residues. For the CDR3, the DNA is TGTGCCACCAGGGACAGGGGCCATTCCAATGAGCAGTTCTTC. Translating it yields CATRDRGHSNEQFF.

This clonotype was seen many times. The J gene is TRBJ2-1, the V gene TRBV7-3, with D perhaps matching TRBD2 (5 bases). Germline V gene lookup returns CDR1 SGHTA and CDR2 FQGTGA. Trimming pared 4 bases from V and 5 bases from J, leaving 18 bases between. The length of the CDR3 is 16 residues. Here the CDR3 reads CASSYNLAPPNNEQFF. DNA of the CDR3: TGTGCCAGCAGCTATAATCTAGCCCCCCCAAACAATGAGCAGTTCTTC.

The table lists this clonotype with a few counts. The chain employs TRBV25-1 and TRBJ2-7; 8 bases fit TRBD1. The germline V gene has CDR1 MGHDK and CDR2 SYGVNS. The CDR3 loop spans 15 amino acids. J lost 5 bases, V lost 4 bases, and 10 bases had no gene match. In DNA form, the CDR3 reads TGTGCCAGCAGTGGGTGGACAGGGAATAGTGACGAGCAGTACTTC. Encoded protein: CASSGWTGNSDEQYF.

This clonotype was seen many times. The V call is TRBV20-1, the J call TRBJ1-1; TRBD1 might be the D (6 bases). The V and J ends lost 5 bases and 7 bases respectively, with 26 bases between them. There are 16 residues in the CDR3. From germline, CDR1 is DFQATT and CDR2 SNEGSKA (reference sequence). CDR3 residues: CSADGLQGGGNGEAFF. The DNA of the CDR3 is TGCAGTGCTGACGGCCTACAGGGAGGGGGGAACGGTGAAGCTTTCTTT.

There are a few counts of this clonotype. V and J are TRBV6-5 and TRBJ1-1; D is unresolved. Germline lookup yields CDR1 MNHEY and CDR2 SVGAGI. CDR3 length equals 13 residues. Trimming pared 5 bases from V and 5 bases from J, leaving 12 bases between. CDR3 coding DNA: TGTGCCAGCAGTACTTATTCGGGGACTGAAGCTTTCTTT. It translates to CASSTYSGTEAFF.

This clonotype was counted between two and nine times. The rearrangement links TRBV19 to TRBJ2-7; D call uncertain. This CDR3 is 15 amino acids long. V was pared by 2 bases and J by 0 bases, with 11 bases between. The germline gives CDR1 LNHDA, CDR2 SQIVND (reference sequence). Here the CDR3 reads CASSITPGRSYEQYF. Written as DNA, the CDR3 is TGTGCCAGTAGTATAACGCCAGGCCGCTCCTACGAGCAGTACTTC.

The table lists this clonotype with many counts. The J gene is TRBJ2-3, the V gene TRBV9, with D possibly matching TRBD2 (6 bases). Between the trimmed V and J ends, which lost 3 bases and 0 bases, there was a span of 14 bases. The CDR3 is 16 amino acids. The germline gives CDR1 SGDLS, CDR2 YYNGEE. CDR3 region: CASSATGTSSTDTQYF. CDR3 DNA sequence: TGTGCCAGCAGCGCAACCGGGACTTCAAGCACAGATACGCAGTATTTT.

Ten or more counts support this clonotype. The V gene is TRBV9, the J gene TRBJ2-1; 10 bases fit TRBD2. CDR3 length: 15 residues. V was clipped by 2 bases and J by 9 bases; unmatched bases: 8. Germline CDR1 reads SGDLS; CDR2 reads YYNGEE. CDR3 DNA sequence: TGTGCCAGCAGCGTGGCAGCGGGAGGGAGGGGTGAGCAGTTCTTC. Protein product: CASSVAAGGRGEQFF.

This clonotype has more than one count but fewer than ten. In DNA form, the CDR3 reads TGTGCCAGCAGCCCCGGGACAGGCGTTTATAATTCACCCCTCCACTTT. Translated, it gives CASSPGTGVYNSPLHF. The chain combines TRBV12-3 or TRBV12-4 with TRBJ1-6; 8 bases match TRBD1. The V gene end was trimmed by 6 bases and the J gene end by 4 bases; junction bases not matched to a gene: 8. This CDR3 is 16 amino acids long.

This clonotype was found many times. The chain carries TRBV12-3 or TRBV12-4 and TRBJ2-2, with 7 nucleotides matching TRBD1. The trim removed 6 bases at V and 7 bases at J, leaving 8 bases unmatched. The CDR3 has 14 amino acids. The CDR3 DNA reads as TGTGCCAGCAGCCCCCTACAGGGGAACGGGGAGCTGTTTTTT. It encodes CASSPLQGNGELFF.

The table lists this clonotype with many counts. The gene calls are TRBV4-3 and TRBJ2-6; D uncertain. Trimming removed 1 base from V and 0 bases from J, with 13 bases in between. The CDR3 is 18 residues long. Germline V CDR1 and CDR2: LGHNA, YSLEER. DNA for the CDR3: TGCGCCAGCAGCCAAGGATGGTCGTCACTCTCTGGGGCCAACGTCCTGACTTTC. This translates into CASSQGWSSLSGANVLTF.

The rearrangement joins TRBV4-2 to TRBJ2-2; 8 bases line up with TRBD2. Germline CDR1 reads LGHNA; CDR2 reads YNFKEQ. V gave up 1 base and J gave up 7 bases; unmatched junction bases: 5. CDR3 length: 15 amino acids. Here the CDR3 reads CASSQAGGADGELFF. CDR3 bases: TGTGCCAGCAGCCAAGCCGGGGGGGCAGACGGGGAGCTGTTTTTT.

The chain is built from TRBV20-1 and TRBJ2-3, with D unclear. Germline V gene sequence: CDR1 DFQATT, CDR2 SNEGSKA (reference sequence). The germline V and J ends were trimmed by 0 bases and 1 base, with 14 bases remaining between them. This CDR3 contains 16 residues. This CDR3 reads CSARDLQHQGTDTQYF. The CDR3 bases are TGCAGTGCTAGAGATCTACAGCACCAAGGCACAGATACGCAGTATTTT.

The chain employs TRBV5-1 and TRBJ2-5; a possible D gene is TRBD1 (6 bases). CDR3 size: 16 residues. The germline V gene encodes CDR1 SGHRS and CDR2 YFSETQ. The V end lost 0 bases, the J end lost 1 base, and 13 bases lay between the germline ends. The CDR3 DNA reads as TGCGCCAGCAGCTTGGGGGGGCCCGGCCGCCAAGAGACCCAGTACTTC. It is translated as CASSLGGPGRQETQYF.